These T cell receptor beta chains were read from a single sample in a study of cytomegalovirus exposure and HLA in healthy donors. This table comes from immunoSEQ multiplex PCR, and its TCRdb copy is limited to in-frame clones, with some not included. The table lists about 220,000 clones, approximately 82% of them singletons, with roughly 0.62% in the top ten. The sample comprised PBMCs. The receptors were gathered from a young man in good health and CMV-seronegative. The CDR3 runs from the conserved cysteine through the conserved F or W. The D gene is left open where the match is weak. Rows give clone size only sometimes, using once, few, many, or a class for an expanded clone.

j_call v_call d_call clone_size cdr3_nt cdr3_aa
TRBJ1-3 TRBV10-3 TRBD1 - TGTGCCATCAGTGACCACAGGGGGACTGGAAACACCATATATTTT CAISDHRGTGNTIYF
TRBJ2-6 TRBV19 - few TGTGCCAGTACCAGAGGAGGGTCCTCTGGGGCCAACGTCCTGACTTTC CASTRGGSSGANVLTF
TRBJ2-7 TRBV6-6 - - TGTGCCAGCAGCCACCGGGATACCTACGAGCAGTACTTC CASSHRDTYEQYF
TRBJ1-1 TRBV7-9 TRBD1 - TGTGCCAGCAGCTCACATCCCGGGACAGGGGTGAACACTGAAGCTTTCTTT CASSSHPGTGVNTEAFF
TRBJ1-1 TRBV6-5 - once TGTGCCAGCAGCCCTGAGCTGAACACTGAAGCTTTCTTT CASSPELNTEAFF
TRBJ2-7 TRBV27 - - TGTGCCAGCAGTTTACCCCCTAGTAACGAGCAGTACTTC CASSLPPSNEQYF
TRBJ2-7 TRBV10-3 TRBD1 once TGTGCCATCAGTGAGCCAACCAAGACAGGGGGGGACGAGCAGTACTTC CAISEPTKTGGDEQYF
TRBJ1-1 TRBV11-2 - - TGTGCCAGCAGCTTAGGGCAGGGATCCCTGAACACTGAAGCTTTCTTT CASSLGQGSLNTEAFF
TRBJ2-7 TRBV5-4 - - TGTGCCAGCAGCTTGGTACCCTACAGGGTCTCTGGGGGCTACGAGCAGTACTTC CASSLVPYRVSGGYEQYF
TRBJ1-1 TRBV19 TRBD1 - TGTGCCAGTAGGCAAAGGGCAGGGGGGAATGAAGCTTTCTTT CASRQRAGGNEAFF